This record covers a single T cell receptor (beta chain). Its antigen is still unknown. The sample originates from a study of STAT5B mutations in CD4+ large granular lymphocyte leukemia. The overall study: Healthy donors showed HLA-associated enrichment of the CDR3 'QG' motif. Study outcomes and limitations: Main leukemic clonotypes were patient-specific, but about 26% appeared at low frequency elsewhere. Patient CD4-sorted repertoires looked more clonal than healthy CD4+ repertoires, even without putative leukemic clones.

The method was immunoSEQ multiplex PCR; TCRdb's version includes in-frame clones alone and lacks a portion of them. The table has some 40,000 clones, approximately 88% seen once. Control samples were healthy donors' buffy coats. The sequenced sample consisted of CD4+ T cells from blood buffy coats. This receptor was obtained from a human donor in good health.

The CDR3: CASSLTSGAAGNEQFF. Here the CDR3 DNA reads TGTGCCAGCAGCTTGACTAGCGGGGCCGCGGGTAATGAGCAGTTCTTC. The chain couples TRBV11-3 to TRBJ2-1; 11 bases are shared with TRBD2. V shed 3 bases and J 7 bases; nucleotides not matched to a gene: 8. The CDR3 covers 16 residues. Germline CDR1 is SGHNT and CDR2 is YENEEA.